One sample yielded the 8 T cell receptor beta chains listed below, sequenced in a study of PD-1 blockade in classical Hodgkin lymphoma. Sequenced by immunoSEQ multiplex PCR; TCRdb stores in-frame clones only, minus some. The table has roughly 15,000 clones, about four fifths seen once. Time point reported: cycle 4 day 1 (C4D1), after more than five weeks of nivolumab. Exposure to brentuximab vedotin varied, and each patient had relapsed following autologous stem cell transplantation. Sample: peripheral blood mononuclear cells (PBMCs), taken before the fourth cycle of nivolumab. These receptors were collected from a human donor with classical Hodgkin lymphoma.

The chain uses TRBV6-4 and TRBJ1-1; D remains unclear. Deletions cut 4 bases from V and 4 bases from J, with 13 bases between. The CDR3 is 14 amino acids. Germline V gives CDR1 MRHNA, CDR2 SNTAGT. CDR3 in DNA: TGTGCCAGCAGTGCTGGCGGAGAAGGCACTGAAGCTTTCTTT. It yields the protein CASSAGGEGTEAFF.

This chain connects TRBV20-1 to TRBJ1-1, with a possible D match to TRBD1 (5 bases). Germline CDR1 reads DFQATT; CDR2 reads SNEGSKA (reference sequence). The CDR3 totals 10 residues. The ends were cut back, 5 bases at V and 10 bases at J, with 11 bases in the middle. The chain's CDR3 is CSAEGRGAFF. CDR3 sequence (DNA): TGCAGTGCTGAAGGGAGGGGAGCTTTCTTT.

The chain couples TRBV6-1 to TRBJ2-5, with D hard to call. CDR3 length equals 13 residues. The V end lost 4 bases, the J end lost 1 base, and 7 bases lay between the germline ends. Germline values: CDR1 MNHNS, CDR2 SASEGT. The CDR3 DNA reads TGTGCCAGCAGTGTCGGTATCCAAGAGACCCAGTACTTC. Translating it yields CASSVGIQETQYF.

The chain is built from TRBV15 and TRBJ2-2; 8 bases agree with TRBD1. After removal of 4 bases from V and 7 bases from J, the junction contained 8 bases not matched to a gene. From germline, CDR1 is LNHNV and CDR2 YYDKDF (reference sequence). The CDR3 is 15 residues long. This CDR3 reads CATSILTGVDGELFF. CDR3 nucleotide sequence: TGTGCCACCAGCATACTGACAGGGGTCGACGGGGAGCTGTTTTTT.

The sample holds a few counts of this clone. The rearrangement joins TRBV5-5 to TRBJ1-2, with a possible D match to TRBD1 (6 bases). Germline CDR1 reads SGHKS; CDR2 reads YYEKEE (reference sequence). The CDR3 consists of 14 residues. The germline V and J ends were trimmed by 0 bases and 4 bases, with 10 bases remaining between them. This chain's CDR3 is CASSLAGGGYGYTF. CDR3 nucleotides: TGTGCCAGCAGCTTGGCCGGGGGCGGCTATGGCTACACCTTC.

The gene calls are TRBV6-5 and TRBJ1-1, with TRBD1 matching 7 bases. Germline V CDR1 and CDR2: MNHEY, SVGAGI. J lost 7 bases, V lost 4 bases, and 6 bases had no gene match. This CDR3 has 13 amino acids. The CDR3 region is CASSFSGQVEAFF. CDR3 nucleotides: TGTGCCAGCAGTTTCTCCGGACAGGTTGAAGCTTTCTTT.

CDR3 sequence: CASGLGLRYNEQFF. The CDR3 DNA sequence: TGTGCCAGCGGGTTGGGGTTGAGGTACAATGAGCAGTTCTTC. The V and J genes are TRBV7-2 and TRBJ2-1; no clear D. V gave up 8 bases and J gave up 4 bases, with 15 bases separating them. The CDR3 runs to 14 residues. Germline V gene lookup returns CDR1 SGHTA and CDR2 FQGNSA.

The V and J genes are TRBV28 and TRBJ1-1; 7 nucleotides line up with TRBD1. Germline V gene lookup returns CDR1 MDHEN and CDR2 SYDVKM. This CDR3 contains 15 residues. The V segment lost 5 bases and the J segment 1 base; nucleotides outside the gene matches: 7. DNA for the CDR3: TGTGCCAGCAGTCCTGCGGGACAGACGAACACTGAAGCTTTCTTT. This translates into CASSPAGQTNTEAFF. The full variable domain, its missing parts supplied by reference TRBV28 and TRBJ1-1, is DVKVTQSSRYLVKRTGEKVFLECVQDMDHENMFWYRQDPGLGLRLIYFSYDVKMKEKGDIPEGYSVSREKKERFSLILESASTNQTSMYLCASSPAGQTNTEAFFGQGTRLTVV.